Below are 10 T cell receptor beta chains sequenced from a single sample in a study of cytomegalovirus exposure and HLA in healthy donors. PCR was performed using 60 Vbeta and 13 Jbeta primers. Libraries were prepared by immunoSEQ multiplex PCR; TCRdb keeps only in-frame clonotypes and omits some of them. This sample has more than 80,000 clones, with around 80% found just once. The sequenced material came from PBMCs. The origin of the receptors is a human donor in good health.

The chain links TRBV27 to TRBJ2-7; 9 bases fit TRBD2. This CDR3 region has 16 residues. V was clipped by 9 bases and J by 2 bases; unmatched bases: 14. Germline lookup yields CDR1 MNHEY and CDR2 SMNVEV (reference sequence). The CDR3 DNA sequence: TGTGCCAGGACTTTGACTAGCGGATTCAAAGCCTACGAGCAGTACTTC. This sequence encodes CARTLTSGFKAYEQYF.

The rearrangement links TRBV2 to TRBJ2-3; D is perhaps TRBD1 (6 bases). Trimming pared 6 bases from V and 2 bases from J, leaving 12 bases between. The CDR3 is made up of 14 amino acids. Per germline, CDR1 SNHLY and CDR2 FYNNEI. The CDR3, as DNA: TGTGCCAGCAGAGGGGGAACCTACACAGATACGCAGTATTTT. Its translation: CASRGGTYTDTQYF.

The gene calls are TRBV10-2 and TRBJ2-7; D not certain. With 3 bases removed from V and 7 bases from J, the gap between germline ends came to 16 bases. This CDR3 has 14 residues. Looked up from germline, CDR1 is WSHSY and CDR2 is SAAADI. The CDR3 sequence: CASSEDAARWEQYF. The CDR3 region has the DNA TGCGCCAGCAGTGAAGATGCGGCTAGATGGGAGCAGTACTTC.

This clone has only one observation. The CDR3 protein is CAWSVLSRGPGANVLTF. DNA for the CDR3: TGTGCCTGGAGTGTACTAAGTAGGGGTCCTGGGGCCAACGTCCTGACTTTC. This chain links TRBV30 with TRBJ2-6; D perhaps matches TRBD1 (5 bases). The CDR3 loop spans 17 amino acids. V was pared by 0 bases and J by 2 bases, with 14 bases between. Germline V gives CDR1 GTSNPN, CDR2 SVGIG (reference sequence).

The V gene is TRBV5-1, the J gene TRBJ2-5; weak D call: TRBD1 (6 bases). There are 13 residues in the CDR3. Per germline, CDR1 SGHRS and CDR2 YFSETQ. Between the trimmed V and J ends, which lost 0 bases and 4 bases, there was a span of 7 bases. CDR3 sequence reads: CASSLGTVETQYF. CDR3 DNA sequence: TGCGCCAGCAGCTTGGGGACAGTAGAGACCCAGTACTTC.

The chain carries TRBV5-6 and TRBJ1-2; 9 bases are shared with TRBD1. CDR1 and CDR2 from the germline V gene are SGHDT and YYEEEE. After removal of 3 bases from V and 7 bases from J, the junction contained 7 bases not matched to a gene. The CDR3 is made up of 14 amino acids. The DNA of the CDR3 is TGTGCCAGCAGCTCCGGGACAGGGCCTAGTGGCTACACCTTC. Protein: CASSSGTGPSGYTF.

The rearrangement links TRBV11-3 to TRBJ1-1; 9 bases fit TRBD1. This CDR3 contains 16 residues. The V and J ends lost 5 bases and 5 bases, in that order; junction bases with no gene match: 12. Germline V CDR1 and CDR2: SGHNT, YENEEA. The CDR3 protein is CASSLLLTGGATEAFF. The DNA for the CDR3 is TGTGCCAGCAGCCTACTTTTAACAGGGGGCGCGACTGAAGCTTTCTTT.

This clone has just one count. The CDR3: CASSMGRNTGELFF. The CDR3 DNA reads TGTGCCAGTAGTATGGGCAGAAACACCGGGGAGCTGTTTTTT. V and J are TRBV19 and TRBJ2-2, with no clear D. The germline V gene has CDR1 LNHDA and CDR2 SQIVND (reference sequence). V gave up 3 bases and J gave up 2 bases, with 7 bases separating them. This CDR3 has 14 residues. Full variable domain (remainder filled in from reference TRBV19 and TRBJ2-2): DGGITQSPKYLFRKEGQNVTLSCEQNLNHDAMYWYRQDPGQGLRLIYYSQIVNDFQKGDIAEGYSVSREKKESFPLTVTSAQKNPTAFYLCASSMGRNTGELFFGEGSRLTVL.

The CDR3 DNA reads as TGCGCCAGCAGCTTGTACACCGCGGCAGGGGCCAACGTCCTGACTTTC. This codes for CASSLYTAAGANVLTF. The J gene is TRBJ2-6, the V gene TRBV5-1; D not certain. The V gene's germline CDR1 is SGHRS and CDR2 YFSETQ. V lost 1 base, J lost 4 bases, and 12 bases lay in between. The length of the CDR3 is 16 residues.

The chain couples TRBV4-2 to TRBJ1-2, with a weak D call TRBD1 (6 bases). V was shortened by 2 bases and J by 8 bases, with 27 bases between the two germline ends. The CDR3 is 18 residues long. Looked up from germline, CDR1 is LGHNA and CDR2 is YNFKEQ. Here the CDR3 reads CASSQTKGGANRSGGYTF. CDR3 bases: TGTGCCAGCAGCCAAACTAAGGGGGGGGCCAACAGGTCCGGGGGCTACACCTTC.